The 5 T cell receptor beta chains given below trace back to one sample, sequenced in a study of blood T cells in healthy people across ages. A sample-barcoded 5' primer and a J-beta primer mix were used in a second PCR of roughly 6 to 11 cycles. TCRdb analysed the 5' RACE reads with MiXCR anew, one entry per CDR3 protein. The table shows 450,000 to 600,000 distinct CDR3 sequences, with about 27% occurring only once. In addition, the sample was reused for a study of T cells of mothers and their children.

The specimen was blood. These TCRs come from a boy aged 2 to 10 in good health.

This clonotype was detected a few times. CDR3 DNA: TGTGCCAGCAGCGCGGGACTAGCGGGGCGGGAGCAGTTCTTC. Translating it yields CASSAGLAGREQFF. This rearrangement joins TRBV7-8 to TRBJ2-5; TRBD2 aligns across 13 bases. The DNA end favors TRBJ2-1, so the J call may be wrong. The CDR3 is made up of 14 amino acids. From germline, CDR1 is SGHVS and CDR2 FQNEAQ.

The chain carries TRBV9 and TRBJ2-7; TRBD2 is a possible D gene (5 bases). This CDR3 contains 12 residues. V lost 3 bases and J lost 7, with 11 bases in between. The germline V gene encodes CDR1 SGDLS and CDR2 YYNGEE. CDR3 amino acids: CASSAGDGEQYF. The DNA for the CDR3 is TGTGCCAGCAGCGCCGGGGATGGGGAGCAGTACTTC.

The CDR3 region has the DNA TGTGCCAGCAGCTCTCGGGGACAGCCATCGAATTCACCCCTCCACTTT. As protein: CASSSRGQPSNSPLHF. This chain connects TRBV13 to TRBJ1-6; 7 nucleotides match TRBD1. Germline V gives CDR1 PRHDT, CDR2 FYEKMQ (reference sequence). This CDR3 is built from 16 residues. J gave up 7 bases and V 4 bases, and 10 bases lay outside the gene matches.

This chain connects TRBV5-6 to TRBJ2-5; TRBD1 matches 7 bases. The DNA end is a closer match to TRBJ2-7, so the J assignment may be wrong. CDR1 and CDR2 from the germline V gene are SGHDT and YYEEEE. There are 16 residues in the CDR3. The CDR3 DNA reads TGTGCCAGCAGCCTGAGGTCCGGGACAGAGTTCTACGAGCAGTACTTC. It is translated as CASSLRSGTEFYEQYF.

The rearrangement joins TRBV11-2 to TRBJ2-7; D possibly corresponds to TRBD1 (5 bases). V was pared by 5 bases and J by 6 bases, with 17 bases between. CDR1 is SGHAT, CDR2 FQNNGV, per germline. CDR3 length equals 14 residues. In DNA form, the CDR3 reads TGTGCCAGCAGCCCCCCTGCAGGGCTGCGCGAGCAGTACTTC. Its translation: CASSPPAGLREQYF.